The 17 T cell receptor beta chains listed next were all sequenced from one sample in a study of blood T cell repertoires in COVID-19. Libraries were prepared by immunoSEQ multiplex PCR; TCRdb keeps only in-frame clonotypes and omits some of them. This sample carries over 100,000 clones, 81% of them seen once, and the ten largest clones take about 8.4%. Sequenced: peripheral blood. Every receptor here comes from a woman aged 55-70 years with active or convalescent COVID-19.

The rearrangement links TRBV5-4 to TRBJ1-2, with D perhaps matching TRBD1 (5 bases). From germline, CDR1 is SGHNT and CDR2 YYREEE (reference sequence). There are 14 residues in the CDR3. Trimming left V 0 bases short and J 5 bases short, with 11 bases between. In DNA form, the CDR3 reads TGTGCCAGCAGCTTGGCTGGGGGAGGGTATGGCTACACCTTC. Its protein is CASSLAGGGYGYTF. Looking up the rest from reference TRBV5-4 and TRBJ1-2 gives the full variable domain: ETGVTQSPTHLIKTRGQQVTLRCSSQSGHNTVSWYQQALGQGPQFIFQYYREEENGRGNFPPRFSGLQFPNYSSELNVNALELDDSALYLCASSLAGGGYGYTFGSGTRLTVV.

The V and J genes are TRBV6-1 and TRBJ2-3; TRBD1 might be the D (5 bases). Per germline, CDR1 MNHNS and CDR2 SASEGT. The V end was cut by 3 bases, the J end by 2 bases, with 24 bases between. The length of the CDR3 is 19 residues. The CDR3 is CASSERLVSLARATDTQYF. The CDR3 coding sequence is TGTGCCAGCAGTGAGAGGCTCGTGTCGCTGGCCAGGGCCACAGATACGCAGTATTTT.

This chain joins TRBV6-5 and TRBJ2-7, with a weak D call TRBD1 (6 bases). The germline V gene has CDR1 MNHEY and CDR2 SVGAGI. V lost 6 bases to trimming and J lost 0 bases, with 15 bases between them. The CDR3 spans 15 residues. The CDR3 region has the DNA TGTGCCAGCAGACCCGTTGGGGGCGGCTCCTACGAGCAGTACGTC. Its protein product is CASRPVGGGSYEQYV.

The genes are TRBV5-1 and TRBJ1-2, with D perhaps matching TRBD1 (6 bases). Trimming stripped 0 bases from V and 3 bases from J, with 15 bases between. The CDR3 covers 16 residues. The germline V gene has CDR1 SGHRS and CDR2 YFSETQ. CDR3 coding DNA: TGCGCCAGCAGCTTGGCCAGAGAAGGACAGTACTATGGCTACACCTTC. Amino acids: CASSLAREGQYYGYTF.

This clone turned up a few times. The chain employs TRBV10-3 and TRBJ1-3, with D possibly being TRBD1 (6 bases). V was cut by 7 bases and J by 0 bases, with 13 bases left in between. Germline assignment: CDR1 ENHRY and CDR2 SYGVKD. This CDR3 is built from 15 residues. This CDR3 reads CAIMSGVSSGNTIYF. Written as DNA, the CDR3 is TGTGCCATCATGTCAGGGGTAAGCTCTGGAAACACCATATATTTT.

V is TRBV30 and J is TRBJ1-6; unclear D gene. V lost 1 base, J lost 10 bases, and 11 bases lay in between. CDR1 is GTSNPN, CDR2 SVGIG, per germline (reference sequence). The CDR3 has 13 amino acids. The CDR3 reads CAWSEGRLSPLHF. The DNA for the CDR3 is TGTGCCTGGAGTGAAGGGAGACTATCACCCCTCCACTTT.

In its sample, this clone was seen a few times. The chain links TRBV6-5 to TRBJ2-1, with 8 bases identical to TRBD1. CDR3 length equals 15 residues. The V segment lost 2 bases and the J segment 6 bases; nucleotides outside the gene matches: 6. CDR1 is MNHEY and CDR2 is SVGAGI in the germline V gene. This CDR3 reads CASSYVGQGFNEQFF. CDR3 nucleotides: TGTGCCAGCAGTTACGTCGGACAGGGATTCAATGAGCAGTTCTTC.

The chain combines TRBV28 with TRBJ1-5; 9 bases line up with TRBD1. This CDR3 is built from 13 residues. The V gene end was trimmed by 3 bases and the J gene end by 6 bases; junction bases not matched to a gene: 0. Germline V gives CDR1 MDHEN, CDR2 SYDVKM. The CDR3 DNA is TGTGCCAGCAGTTTGGGACAGGGTCAGCCCCAGCATTTT. Protein: CASSLGQGQPQHF.

The chain uses TRBV7-9 and TRBJ1-2; 9 nucleotides match TRBD1. The germline V gene has CDR1 SEHNR and CDR2 FQNEAQ (reference sequence). The V segment lost 5 bases and the J segment 3 bases; nucleotides outside the gene matches: 7. This CDR3 is 15 amino acids long. Here the CDR3 reads CASSPRTGEHYGYTF. CDR3 in DNA: TGTGCCAGCAGCCCGCGGACAGGGGAACACTATGGCTACACCTTC.

The chain employs TRBV7-6 and TRBJ2-1; D unresolved. Germline values: CDR1 SGHVS, CDR2 FNYEAQ. Trimming took 5 bases from V and 3 from J, leaving 11 bases between them. The CDR3 covers 14 residues. CDR3 protein: CASSPSTSYNEQFF. The DNA for the CDR3 is TGTGCCAGCAGCCCAAGTACCAGCTACAATGAGCAGTTCTTC.

CDR3 residues: CAWSEGQAPTVSYEQFF. As DNA, the CDR3 is TGTGCCTGGAGTGAGGGACAGGCCCCCACCGTATCGTATGAGCAGTTCTTC. The V and J genes are TRBV30 and TRBJ2-1, with TRBD1 matching over 8 bases. Germline V CDR1 and CDR2: GTSNPN, SVGIG (reference sequence). This CDR3 has 17 amino acids. The trim removed 1 base at V and 8 bases at J, leaving 16 bases unmatched.

The chain carries TRBV9 and TRBJ2-7; 8 positions match TRBD2. V shed 4 bases and J 0 bases; nucleotides not matched to a gene: 9. Germline V gene sequence: CDR1 SGDLS, CDR2 YYNGEE. The CDR3 has 16 amino acids. For the CDR3, the DNA is TGTGCCAGCAGCCCCACTCAACTAGCGGTCTCCTACGAGCAGTACTTC. It is translated as CASSPTQLAVSYEQYF.

This clone was counted between two and nine times. This chain connects TRBV21-1 to TRBJ1-1; TRBD1 was called by the table and not checked on the DNA. TRBV21-1 is a recognized pseudogene. The CDR3 extends over 14 amino acids. CDR3 amino acids: CASTPGQAVVEAFF. Here the CDR3 DNA reads TGTGCCAGCACCCCGGGACAGGCGGTAGTTGAAGCTTTCTTT.

This clone was found a few times. The chain combines TRBV7-9 with TRBJ1-2; D may be TRBD1 (6 bases). Germline V gene lookup returns CDR1 SEHNR and CDR2 FQNEAQ (reference sequence). The CDR3 is made up of 15 amino acids. Trimming took 2 bases from V and 5 from J, leaving 15 bases between them. In DNA, the CDR3 is TGTGCCAGCAGCTTACATACAGGGCCGGGGTATGGCTACACCTTC. Translated, it gives CASSLHTGPGYGYTF.

The chain employs TRBV2 and TRBJ1-2; D is ambiguous. V was pared by 1 base and J by 4 bases, with 4 bases between. Looked up from germline, CDR1 is SNHLY and CDR2 is FYNNEI. CDR3 length: 12 amino acids. CDR3 in amino acids: CASSEDTYGYTF. In nucleotides, the CDR3 is TGTGCCAGCAGTGAAGACACCTATGGCTACACCTTC. Full variable domain (missing parts from reference TRBV2 and TRBJ1-2): EPEVTQTPSHQVTQMGQEVILRCVPISNHLYFYWYRQILGQKVEFLVSFYNNEISEKSEIFDDQFSVERPDGSNFTLKIRSTKLEDSAMYFCASSEDTYGYTFGSGTRLTVV.

This clone occurred a few times. The chain employs TRBV15 and TRBJ1-2; D uncertain. The CDR3 sequence is 17 residues long. V was shortened by 2 bases and J by 0 bases, with 16 bases between the two germline ends. Germline V gene data show CDR1 as LNHNV and CDR2 as YYDKDF (reference sequence). The CDR3 DNA reads as TGTGCCACCAGCAGACCCGCAGGTCCTTACGCTAACTATGGCTACACCTTC. Protein product: CATSRPAGPYANYGYTF.

This sequence joins TRBV27 and TRBJ2-1; TRBD2 might be the D (6 bases). The CDR3 has 12 amino acids. Trimming took off 5 bases at V and 9 bases at J, with 11 bases between the two ends. Looked up from germline, CDR1 is MNHEY and CDR2 is SMNVEV (reference sequence). The CDR3 coding sequence is TGTGCCAGCAGTCCTCGGAGGGGTGAGCAGTTCTTC. Protein product: CASSPRRGEQFF.